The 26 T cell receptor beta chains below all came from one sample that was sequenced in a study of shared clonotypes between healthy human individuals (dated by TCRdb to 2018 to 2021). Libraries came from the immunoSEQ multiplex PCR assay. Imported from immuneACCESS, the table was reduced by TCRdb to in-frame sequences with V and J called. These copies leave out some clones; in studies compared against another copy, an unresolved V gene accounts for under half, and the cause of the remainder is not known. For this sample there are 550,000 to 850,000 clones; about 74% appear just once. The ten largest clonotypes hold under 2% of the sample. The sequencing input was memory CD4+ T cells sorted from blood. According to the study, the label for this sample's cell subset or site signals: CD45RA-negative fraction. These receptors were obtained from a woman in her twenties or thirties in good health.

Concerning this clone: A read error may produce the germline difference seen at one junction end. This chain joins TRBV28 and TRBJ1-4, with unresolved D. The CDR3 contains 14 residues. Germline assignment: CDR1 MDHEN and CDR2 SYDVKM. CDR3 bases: TGTGCCAGCAACCCCACGCTCTCTAATGGAAAACTGTTTTTT. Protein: CASNPTLSNGKLFF.

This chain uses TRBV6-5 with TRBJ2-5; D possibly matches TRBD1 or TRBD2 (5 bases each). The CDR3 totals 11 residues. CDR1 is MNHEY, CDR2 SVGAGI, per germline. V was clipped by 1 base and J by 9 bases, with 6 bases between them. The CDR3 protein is CASSYLGAQYF. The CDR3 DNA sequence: TGTGCCAGCAGTTACTTGGGGGCCCAGTACTTC.

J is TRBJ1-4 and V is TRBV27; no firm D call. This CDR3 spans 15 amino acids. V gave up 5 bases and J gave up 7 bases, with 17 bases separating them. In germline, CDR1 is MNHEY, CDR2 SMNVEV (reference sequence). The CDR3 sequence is CASSDSLGRSEKLFF. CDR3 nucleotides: TGTGCCAGCAGTGACTCCCTAGGTAGGAGTGAAAAACTGTTTTTT.

The CDR3 coding sequence is TGTGCCAGCCGTACAGGCCCCGGGGAGCTGTTTTTT. The encoded protein is CASRTGPGELFF. The chain carries TRBV28 and TRBJ2-2; D may be TRBD1 (5 bases). The V gene lost 8 bases and the J gene lost 6 bases, with 10 bases spanning the gap. The CDR3 has 12 amino acids. Per germline, CDR1 MDHEN and CDR2 SYDVKM.

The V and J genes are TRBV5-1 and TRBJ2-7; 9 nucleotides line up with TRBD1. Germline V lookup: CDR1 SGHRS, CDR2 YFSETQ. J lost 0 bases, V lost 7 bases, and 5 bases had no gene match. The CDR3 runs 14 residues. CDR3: CASALQGASYEQYF. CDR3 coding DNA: TGCGCCAGCGCTCTACAGGGGGCCTCCTACGAGCAGTACTTC.

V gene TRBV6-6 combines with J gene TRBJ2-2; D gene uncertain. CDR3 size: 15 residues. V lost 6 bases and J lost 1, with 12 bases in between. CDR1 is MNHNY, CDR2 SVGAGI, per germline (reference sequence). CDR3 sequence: CASSPPVRNTGELFF. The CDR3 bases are TGTGCCAGCAGCCCCCCCGTGCGGAACACCGGGGAGCTGTTTTTT.

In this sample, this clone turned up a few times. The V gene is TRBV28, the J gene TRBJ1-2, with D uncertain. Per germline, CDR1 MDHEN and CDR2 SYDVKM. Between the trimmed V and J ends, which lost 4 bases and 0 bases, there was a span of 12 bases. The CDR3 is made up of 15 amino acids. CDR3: CASSSTPTANYGYTF. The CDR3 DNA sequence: TGTGCCAGCAGTTCTACCCCCACAGCTAACTATGGCTACACCTTC.

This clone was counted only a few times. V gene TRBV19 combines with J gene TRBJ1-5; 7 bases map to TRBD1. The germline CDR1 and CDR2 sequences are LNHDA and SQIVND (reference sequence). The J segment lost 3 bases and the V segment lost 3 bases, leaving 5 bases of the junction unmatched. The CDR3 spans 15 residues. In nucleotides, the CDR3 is TGTGCCAGTAGTATTGGGGACAGCCTCAATCAGCCCCAGCATTTT. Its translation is CASSIGDSLNQPQHF.

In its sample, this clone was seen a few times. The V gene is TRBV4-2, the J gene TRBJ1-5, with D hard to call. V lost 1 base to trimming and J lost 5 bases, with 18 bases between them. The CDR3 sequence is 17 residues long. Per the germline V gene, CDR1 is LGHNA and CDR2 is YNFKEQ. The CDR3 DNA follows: TGTGCCAGCAGCCAAGTTGGGTTAAAGGGTGGGGATCAGCCCCAGCATTTT. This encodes CASSQVGLKGGDQPQHF.

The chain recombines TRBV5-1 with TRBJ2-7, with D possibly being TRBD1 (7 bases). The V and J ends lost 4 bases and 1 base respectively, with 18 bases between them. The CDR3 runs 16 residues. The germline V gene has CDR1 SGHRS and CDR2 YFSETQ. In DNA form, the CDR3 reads TGCGCCAGCAGCCCAGGGGGGCTAGCGCTTTCCTACGAGCAGTACTTC. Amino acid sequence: CASSPGGLALSYEQYF.

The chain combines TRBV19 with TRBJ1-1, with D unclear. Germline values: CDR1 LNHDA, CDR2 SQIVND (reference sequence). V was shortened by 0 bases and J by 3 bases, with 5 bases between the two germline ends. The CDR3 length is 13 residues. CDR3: CASSIDRDTEAFF. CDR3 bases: TGTGCCAGTAGTATAGATCGCGACACTGAAGCTTTCTTT.

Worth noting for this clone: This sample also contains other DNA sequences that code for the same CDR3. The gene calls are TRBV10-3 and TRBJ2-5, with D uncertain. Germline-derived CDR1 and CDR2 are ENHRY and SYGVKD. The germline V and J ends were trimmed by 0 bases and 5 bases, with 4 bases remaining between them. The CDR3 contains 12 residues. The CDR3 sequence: CAISESMETQYF. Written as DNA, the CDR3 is TGTGCCATCAGTGAGTCGATGGAGACCCAGTACTTC.

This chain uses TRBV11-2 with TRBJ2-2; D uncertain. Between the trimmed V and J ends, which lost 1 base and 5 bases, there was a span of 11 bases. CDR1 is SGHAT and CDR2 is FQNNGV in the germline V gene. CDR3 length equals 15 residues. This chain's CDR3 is CASSLGASRTGELFF. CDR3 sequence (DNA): TGTGCCAGCAGCTTAGGTGCCTCTAGAACCGGGGAGCTGTTTTTT.

The CDR3 DNA sequence: TGTGCCAGCACCCCCCGGGACAGACCTAACTATGGCTACACCTTC. Translating it yields CASTPRDRPNYGYTF. The rearrangement links TRBV11-1 to TRBJ1-2; 7 positions agree with TRBD1. Per the germline V gene, CDR1 is SGHAT and CDR2 is FQDESV (reference sequence). The junction had 8 bases not matched to a gene; V was cut back by 7 bases and J by 0 bases. The CDR3 extends over 15 amino acids.

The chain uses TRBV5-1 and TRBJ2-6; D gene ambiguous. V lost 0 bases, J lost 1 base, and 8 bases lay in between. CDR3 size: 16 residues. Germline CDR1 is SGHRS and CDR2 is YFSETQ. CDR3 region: CASSLALQSGANVLTF. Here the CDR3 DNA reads TGCGCCAGCAGCTTGGCGCTTCAATCTGGGGCCAACGTCCTGACTTTC.

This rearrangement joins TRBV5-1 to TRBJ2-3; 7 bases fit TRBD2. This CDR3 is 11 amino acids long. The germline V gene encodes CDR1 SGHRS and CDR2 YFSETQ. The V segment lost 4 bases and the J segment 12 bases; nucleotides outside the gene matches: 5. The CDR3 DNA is TGCGCCAGCAGCCCCAGCGGGATACAGTATTTT. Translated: CASSPSGIQYF. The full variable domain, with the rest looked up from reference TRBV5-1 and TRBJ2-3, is KAGVTQTPRYLIKTRGQQVTLSCSPISGHRSVSWYQQTPGQGLQFLFEYFSETQRNKGNFPGRFSGRQFSNSRSEMNVSTLELGDSALYLCASSPSGIQYFGPGTRLTVL.

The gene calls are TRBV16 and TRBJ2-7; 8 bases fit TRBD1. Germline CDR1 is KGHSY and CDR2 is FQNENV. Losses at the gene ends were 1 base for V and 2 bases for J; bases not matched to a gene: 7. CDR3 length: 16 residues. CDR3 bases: TGTGCCAGCAGCCAATGGCTACAGGGGGTTACCTACGAGCAGTACTTC. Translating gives CASSQWLQGVTYEQYF.

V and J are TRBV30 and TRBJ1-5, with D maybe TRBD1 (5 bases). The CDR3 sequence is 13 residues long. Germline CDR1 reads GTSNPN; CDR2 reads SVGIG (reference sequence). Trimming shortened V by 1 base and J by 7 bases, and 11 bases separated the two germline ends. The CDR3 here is CAWSGGRGQPQHF. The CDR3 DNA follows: TGTGCCTGGAGTGGGGGCCGCGGACAGCCCCAGCATTTT.

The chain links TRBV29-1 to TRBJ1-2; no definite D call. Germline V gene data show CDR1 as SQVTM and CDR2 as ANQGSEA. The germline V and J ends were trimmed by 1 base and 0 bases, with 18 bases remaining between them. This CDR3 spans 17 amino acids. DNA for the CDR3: TGCAGCGTTGAAGCCAGAGGGCACGGAGATTCTAACTATGGCTACACCTTC. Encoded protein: CSVEARGHGDSNYGYTF.

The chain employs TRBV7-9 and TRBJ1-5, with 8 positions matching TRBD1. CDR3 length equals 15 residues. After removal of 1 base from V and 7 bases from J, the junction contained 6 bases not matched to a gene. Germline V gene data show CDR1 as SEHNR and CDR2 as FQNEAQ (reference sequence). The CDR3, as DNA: TGTGCCAGCAGCTTAGGAACGACAGGGGTCCAGCCCCAGCATTTT. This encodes CASSLGTTGVQPQHF. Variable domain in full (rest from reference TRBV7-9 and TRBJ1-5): DTGVSQNPRHKITKRGQNVTFRCDPISEHNRLYWYRQTLGQGPEFLTYFQNEAQLEKSRLLSDRFSAERPKGSFSTLEIQRTEQGDSAMYLCASSLGTTGVQPQHFGDGTRLSIL.

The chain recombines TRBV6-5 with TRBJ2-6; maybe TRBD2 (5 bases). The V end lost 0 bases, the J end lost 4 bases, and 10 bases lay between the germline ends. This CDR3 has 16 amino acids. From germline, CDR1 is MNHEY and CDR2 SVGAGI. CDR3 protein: CASSYSRESGANVLTF. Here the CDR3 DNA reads TGTGCCAGCAGTTACTCGAGGGAGTCGGGGGCCAACGTCCTGACTTTC.

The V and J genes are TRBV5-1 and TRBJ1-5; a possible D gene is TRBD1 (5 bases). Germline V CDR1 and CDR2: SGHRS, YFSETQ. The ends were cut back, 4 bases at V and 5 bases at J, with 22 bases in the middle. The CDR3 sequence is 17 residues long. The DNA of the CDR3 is TGCGCCAGCAGCCCGGCCGGAGGAGGGCAGGGAGATCAGCCCCAGCATTTT. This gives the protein CASSPAGGGQGDQPQHF.

Written as DNA, the CDR3 is TGTGCCAGCAGCGCCGCTAATGAGCAGTTCTTC. Amino acids: CASSAANEQFF. The J gene is TRBJ2-1, the V gene TRBV9; D uncertain. In germline, CDR1 is SGDLS, CDR2 YYNGEE. V lost 3 bases and J 7 bases, leaving 5 bases between the germline ends. The CDR3 sequence is 11 residues long.

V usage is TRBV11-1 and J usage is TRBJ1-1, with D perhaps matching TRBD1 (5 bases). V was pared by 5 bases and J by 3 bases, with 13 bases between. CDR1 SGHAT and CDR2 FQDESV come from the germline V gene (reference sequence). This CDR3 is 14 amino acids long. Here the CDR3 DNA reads TGTGCCAGCAGCCGTACGGTCAGGGACACTGAAGCTTTCTTT. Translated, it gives CASSRTVRDTEAFF.

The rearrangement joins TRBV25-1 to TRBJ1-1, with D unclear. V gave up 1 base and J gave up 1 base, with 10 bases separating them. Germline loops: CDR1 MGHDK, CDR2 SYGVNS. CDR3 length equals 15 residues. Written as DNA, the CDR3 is TGTGCCAGCAGTGAATCGGGCCGCTGGAACACTGAAGCTTTCTTT. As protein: CASSESGRWNTEAFF.

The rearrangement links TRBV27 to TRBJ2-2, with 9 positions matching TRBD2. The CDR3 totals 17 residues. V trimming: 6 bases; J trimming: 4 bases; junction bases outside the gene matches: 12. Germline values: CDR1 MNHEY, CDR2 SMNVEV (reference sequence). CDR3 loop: CASSAKGTSRTTGELFF. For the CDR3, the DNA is TGTGCCAGCAGCGCCAAGGGGACTAGCAGAACCACCGGGGAGCTGTTTTTT.